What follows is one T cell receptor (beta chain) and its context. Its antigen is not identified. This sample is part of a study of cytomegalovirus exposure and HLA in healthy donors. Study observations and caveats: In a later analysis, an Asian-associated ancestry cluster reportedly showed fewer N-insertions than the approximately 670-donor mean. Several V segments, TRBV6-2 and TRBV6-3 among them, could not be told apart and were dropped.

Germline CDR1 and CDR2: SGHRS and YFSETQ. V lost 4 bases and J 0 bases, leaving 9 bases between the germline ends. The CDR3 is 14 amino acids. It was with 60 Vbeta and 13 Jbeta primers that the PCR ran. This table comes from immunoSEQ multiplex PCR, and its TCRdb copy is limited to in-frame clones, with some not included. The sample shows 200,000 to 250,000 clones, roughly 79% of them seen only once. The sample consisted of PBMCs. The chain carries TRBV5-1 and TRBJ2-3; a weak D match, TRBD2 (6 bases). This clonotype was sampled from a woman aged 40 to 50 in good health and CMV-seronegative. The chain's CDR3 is CASSQSGSTDTQYF. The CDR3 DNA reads TGCGCCAGCAGCCAAAGCGGGAGCACAGATACGCAGTATTTT.